This T cell receptor (beta chain) was recovered during a study of blood T cells in healthy people across ages. The study's findings and limits: The CMV status of each donor remained undetermined, and this could have confounded shifts in expanded clonotypes.

This clonotype was recorded a few times. Its cognate antigen is unknown. Using a J-beta primer mix together with a sample-barcoded 5' primer, a second PCR was run for roughly 6 to 12 cycles. TCRdb passed the 5' RACE reads through MiXCR, listing each CDR3 protein once. Seen here are 2 million or so distinct CDR3 sequences, 40% to 55% observed once, and the top ten hold approximately 2%. This CDR3 region has 14 residues. The germline V gene has CDR1 SGHTA and CDR2 FQGTGA. V gave up 0 bases and J gave up 5 bases, with 9 bases separating them. The sequenced material came from blood. The chain has TRBV7-3 and TRBJ2-3; D is uncertain. The TCR originated in a woman aged 40 to 49 in good health. CDR3 loop: CASSLTTPGDTQYF. CDR3 nucleotide sequence: TGTGCCAGCAGCTTAACTACACCCGGAGATACGCAGTATTTT.